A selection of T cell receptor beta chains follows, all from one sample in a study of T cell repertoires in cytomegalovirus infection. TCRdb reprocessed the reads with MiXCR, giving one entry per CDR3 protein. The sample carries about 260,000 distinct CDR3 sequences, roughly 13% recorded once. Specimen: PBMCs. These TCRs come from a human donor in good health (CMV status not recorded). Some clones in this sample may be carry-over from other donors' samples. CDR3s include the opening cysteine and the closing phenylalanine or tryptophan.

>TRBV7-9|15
CASSPVTPGYNEQFF
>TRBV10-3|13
CAITRGQMDGYTF
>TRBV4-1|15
CASSLPTGTSYEQYF
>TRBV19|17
CASRGLSGRSGANVLTF
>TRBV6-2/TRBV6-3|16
CASSYSRDRGAYEQYF
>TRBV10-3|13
CAIKGGGSYEQYF
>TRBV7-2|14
CASSLVGGRSEAFF
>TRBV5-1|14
CASLDRSSGGEQFF
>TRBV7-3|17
CANSLTRLAGDTDTQYF
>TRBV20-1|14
CSASVGGYTGELFF
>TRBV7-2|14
CASSSLFSGNEQFF
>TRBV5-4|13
CASRQGGRDGYTF
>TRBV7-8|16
CASSLNSAGVTGELFF
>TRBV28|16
CASSSRGSGKWDEQFF
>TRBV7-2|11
CASSSGNEQFF
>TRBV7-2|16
CASSLDFSSQGPGYTF
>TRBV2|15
CASSQDRVRDQPQHF
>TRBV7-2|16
CASSLGLAGGPFIQYF
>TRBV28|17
CASSDEMIGTGASPLHF
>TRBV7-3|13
CASSRDWVGTQYF
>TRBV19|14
CASSQPQGIGELFF
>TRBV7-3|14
CASSLTKNTGELFF
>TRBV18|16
CASSPPAQGAGNTQYF
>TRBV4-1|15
CASSLRGQGIDEQYF
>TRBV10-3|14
CAISATGLTDTQYF
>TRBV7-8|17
CASSPAATLNSNYGYTF
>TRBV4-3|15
CASSQVLAGAHEQYF
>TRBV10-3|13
CAISEHSGNTIYF
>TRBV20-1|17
CSARDPRTGGDLTEAFF
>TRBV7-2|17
CASSLAVQGAPNQPQHF
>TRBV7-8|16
CASSLPDRGISDEQYF
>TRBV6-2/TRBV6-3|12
CASSARTYGYTF
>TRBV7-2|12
CASSFSGGPQYF
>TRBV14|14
CASSPNGNHNEQFF
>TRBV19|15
CASSLGLGFQETQYF
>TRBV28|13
CATDPGTAYEQYF